Each of the 21 T cell receptor beta chains below was sequenced from the same sample in a study of shared clonotypes between healthy human individuals. Data came from immunoSEQ multiplex PCR; TCRdb stores just in-frame clones and leaves some out. The table records under 700,000 clones, about 95% of them present only once. Naive CD8 cells lacked CD45RO, underwent positive selection for CCR7 and left out terminally differentiated effector memory CD45RA+ cells. The specimen sequenced was naive CD8+ T cells sorted from blood. All receptors come from a woman in her 30s in good health.

The chain recombines TRBV27 with TRBJ2-5; D call uncertain. Germline V gene data show CDR1 as MNHEY and CDR2 as SMNVEV (reference sequence). The CDR3 extends over 15 amino acids. V gave up 3 bases and J gave up 3 bases, with 14 bases separating them. CDR3 in DNA: TGTGCCAGCAGTTTGGACGTGGGCCAGAAAGAGACCCAGTACTTC. This sequence encodes CASSLDVGQKETQYF.

This clone has only a few counts. This chain connects TRBV4-2 to TRBJ2-7; 8 positions agree with TRBD1. This CDR3 is 15 amino acids long. Germline lookup yields CDR1 LGHNA and CDR2 YNFKEQ. After removal of 0 bases from V and 3 bases from J, the junction contained 4 bases not matched to a gene. The CDR3 sequence is CASSQDLTGGYEQYF. The CDR3 DNA sequence: TGTGCCAGCAGCCAAGACCTTACAGGGGGCTACGAGCAGTACTTC.

The rearrangement joins TRBV28 to TRBJ2-7, with 8 bases aligning to TRBD2. CDR3 length: 14 amino acids. Per the germline V gene, CDR1 is MDHEN and CDR2 is SYDVKM. The V segment lost 6 bases and the J segment 0 bases; nucleotides outside the gene matches: 4. CDR3 sequence reads: CASSSREGSYEQYF. The CDR3 bases are TGTGCCAGCAGCTCTCGGGAGGGCTCCTACGAGCAGTACTTC.

On this clone: The sample holds other DNA sequences that translate to the same CDR3. CDR3: CASSAGTGGYEQYF. As DNA, the CDR3 is TGTGCCAGTAGTGCAGGGACAGGCGGCTACGAGCAGTACTTC. The V call is TRBV19, the J call TRBJ2-7; 8 bases fit TRBD1. The length of the CDR3 is 14 residues. Trimming at V came to 5 bases and at J to 3 bases, leaving 6 bases not matched to a gene. In germline, CDR1 is LNHDA, CDR2 SQIVND (reference sequence). Combining the CDR3 with reference TRBV19 and TRBJ2-7 gives the whole variable domain DGGITQSPKYLFRKEGQNVTLSCEQNLNHDAMYWYRQDPGQGLRLIYYSQIVNDFQKGDIAEGYSVSREKKESFPLTVTSAQKNPTAFYLCASSAGTGGYEQYFGPGTRLTVT.

Only a few counts were recorded for this clone. The rearrangement uses TRBV9 and TRBJ1-5; D gene unclear. The V and J ends lost 10 bases and 1 base respectively, with 15 bases between them. The CDR3 extends over 14 amino acids. Germline V gives CDR1 SGDLS, CDR2 YYNGEE. The CDR3 protein is CAHQDIRSNQPQHF. The CDR3 DNA sequence: TGTGCCCACCAAGATATCCGGAGCAATCAGCCCCAGCATTTT.

The chain combines TRBV27 with TRBJ1-1, with 8 nucleotides matching TRBD1. CDR3 size: 14 residues. Trimming took 3 bases from V and 4 from J; bases not matched to a gene: 4. Germline V CDR1 and CDR2: MNHEY, SMNVEV (reference sequence). CDR3 nucleotides: TGTGCCAGCAGTTTTCAGGGGGCGTCCACTGAAGCTTTCTTT. It is translated as CASSFQGASTEAFF.

This clone is a singleton in its sample. The CDR3: CASSLGLAGGAYEQYF. CDR3 coding DNA: TGCGCCAGCAGCCTGGGACTAGCGGGAGGGGCTTACGAGCAGTACTTC. V usage is TRBV5-1 and J usage is TRBJ2-7; TRBD2 matches at 16 bases. Germline V gives CDR1 SGHRS, CDR2 YFSETQ. The J segment lost 4 bases and the V segment lost 4 bases, leaving 5 bases of the junction unmatched. CDR3 length: 16 residues.

This chain joins TRBV5-1 and TRBJ1-2; D is ambiguous. This CDR3 is 13 amino acids long. Germline CDR1 and CDR2: SGHRS and YFSETQ. The ends were cut back, 0 bases at V and 8 bases at J, with 11 bases in the middle. The CDR3 nucleotides are TGCGCCAGCAGCTTGGCCGGACGAGAAGGCTACACCTTC. Protein product: CASSLAGREGYTF.

The rearrangement uses TRBV9 and TRBJ2-3, with 12 bases matching TRBD1. CDR1 SGDLS and CDR2 YYNGEE come from the germline V gene. V shed 4 bases, J shed 1 base, and the junction held 10 bases outside the gene matches. The CDR3 has 18 amino acids. Written as DNA, the CDR3 is TGTGCCAGCAGCACCTCACCGCGGGACAGGGGGCGCACAGATACGCAGTATTTT. Translated, it gives CASSTSPRDRGRTDTQYF.

This chain links TRBV2 with TRBJ2-7; possibly TRBD2 for D (5 bases). The germline V and J ends were trimmed by 7 bases and 2 bases, with 12 bases remaining between them. Germline CDR1 is SNHLY and CDR2 is FYNNEI. The CDR3 runs to 13 residues. CDR3 protein: CASIPGWTYEQYF. CDR3 bases: TGTGCCAGCATTCCGGGATGGACCTACGAGCAGTACTTC. Full variable domain (remainder filled in from reference TRBV2 and TRBJ2-7): EPEVTQTPSHQVTQMGQEVILRCVPISNHLYFYWYRQILGQKVEFLVSFYNNEISEKSEIFDDQFSVERPDGSNFTLKIRSTKLEDSAMYFCASIPGWTYEQYFGPGTRLTVT.

This chain joins TRBV14 and TRBJ2-1, with D possibly TRBD2 on 5 matching bases. The ends were cut back, 8 bases at V and 9 bases at J, with 20 bases in the middle. Looked up from germline, CDR1 is SGHDN and CDR2 is FVKESK. The CDR3 is 14 amino acids. This chain's CDR3 is CASFAGEGVTEQFF. DNA for the CDR3: TGTGCCAGCTTCGCAGGAGAGGGTGTGACTGAGCAGTTCTTC.

The chain employs TRBV27 and TRBJ2-2, with 9 bases that match TRBD2. With 5 bases clipped from V and 6 bases from J, the junction kept 10 bases outside the gene matches. The CDR3 has 16 residues. Per the germline V gene, CDR1 is MNHEY and CDR2 is SMNVEV (reference sequence). For the CDR3, the DNA is TGTGCCAGCAGTAGGTTAGGCGCGGGAGGGCCCGGGGAGCTGTTTTTT. Its protein is CASSRLGAGGPGELFF.

The chain joins TRBV9 to TRBJ2-2; 7 nucleotides line up with TRBD2. V shed 4 bases, J shed 4 bases, and the junction held 7 bases outside the gene matches. CDR1 and CDR2 from the germline V gene are SGDLS and YYNGEE. The CDR3 runs to 15 residues. CDR3 amino acids: CASSSASGLTGELFF. In DNA form, the CDR3 reads TGTGCCAGCAGCTCTGCTAGCGGCCTCACCGGGGAGCTGTTTTTT.

The rearrangement uses TRBV28 and TRBJ2-3; 7 bases agree with TRBD2. The CDR3 has 18 amino acids. CDR1 is MDHEN, CDR2 SYDVKM, per germline. The trim removed 6 bases at V and 6 bases at J, leaving 21 bases unmatched. The CDR3 region is CASRFRLTSTMGLDTQYF. The CDR3 bases are TGTGCCAGCAGATTCCGTTTGACTAGCACAATGGGTCTGGATACGCAGTATTTT.

V is TRBV11-1 and J is TRBJ1-1; D is uncertain. The V gene's germline CDR1 is SGHAT and CDR2 FQDESV (reference sequence). The CDR3 loop spans 13 amino acids. V was pared by 6 bases and J by 4 bases, with 12 bases between. Here the CDR3 DNA reads TGTGCCAGCAGTGAAGGCGGGTCCACTGAAGCTTTCTTT. Its translation: CASSEGGSTEAFF.

The chain is built from TRBV6-5 and TRBJ2-1; either TRBD1 or TRBD2 may fit D (5 bases each). This CDR3 comprises 15 residues. Germline loops: CDR1 MNHEY, CDR2 SVGAGI. Trimming left V 1 base short and J 8 bases short, with 15 bases between. CDR3 sequence (DNA): TGTGCCAGCAGTTACTTGGGACGGCCTACGGATGAGCAGTTCTTC. Translating gives CASSYLGRPTDEQFF.

As concerns this clone: Distinct nucleotide sequences in the sample also encode this CDR3. The chain uses TRBV5-6 and TRBJ2-7; 7 bases align to TRBD2. The length of the CDR3 is 14 residues. Germline assignment: CDR1 SGHDT and CDR2 YYEEEE. V shed 3 bases and J 4 bases; nucleotides not matched to a gene: 7. The CDR3 DNA sequence: TGTGCCAGCAGCTGGGGTACGGGGGGTTACGAGCAGTACTTC. It encodes CASSWGTGGYEQYF.

The DNA of the CDR3 is TGTGCCAGTAGGTTGGGGACTATGGGTGAAAAACTGTTTTTT. This sequence encodes CASRLGTMGEKLFF. The V gene is TRBV19, the J gene TRBJ1-4, with a weak D call TRBD1 (5 bases). CDR1 and CDR2 (germline): LNHDA, SQIVND (reference sequence). V was cut by 6 bases and J by 7 bases, with 15 bases left in between. This CDR3 region has 14 residues.

This chain's CDR3 is CASSYGEEGGYTF. Here the CDR3 DNA reads TGTGCCAGCAGTTACGGTGAAGAGGGTGGCTACACCTTC. The chain joins TRBV27 to TRBJ1-2; D is uncertain. The CDR3 has 13 residues. Deletions cut 4 bases from V and 7 bases from J, with 13 bases between. From germline, CDR1 is MNHEY and CDR2 SMNVEV (reference sequence).

The genes are TRBV28 and TRBJ2-7, with 10 bases fitting TRBD1. The CDR3 has 14 amino acids. V shed 6 bases, J shed 3 bases, and the junction held 5 bases outside the gene matches. CDR1 and CDR2 from the germline V gene are MDHEN and SYDVKM. CDR3 sequence reads: CASSRDRGRYEQYF. The CDR3 DNA reads TGTGCCAGCAGCCGGGACAGGGGCCGCTACGAGCAGTACTTC.

This clone was counted a single time. The chain couples TRBV15 to TRBJ2-2, with D perhaps TRBD1 (5 bases). This CDR3 spans 17 amino acids. With 0 bases removed from V and 3 bases from J, the gap between germline ends came to 14 bases. Germline V gene lookup returns CDR1 LNHNV and CDR2 YYDKDF (reference sequence). CDR3 amino acids: CATSRDLAQGYTGELFF. The CDR3 nucleotides are TGTGCCACCAGCAGAGATCTGGCGCAGGGCTACACCGGGGAGCTGTTTTTT.